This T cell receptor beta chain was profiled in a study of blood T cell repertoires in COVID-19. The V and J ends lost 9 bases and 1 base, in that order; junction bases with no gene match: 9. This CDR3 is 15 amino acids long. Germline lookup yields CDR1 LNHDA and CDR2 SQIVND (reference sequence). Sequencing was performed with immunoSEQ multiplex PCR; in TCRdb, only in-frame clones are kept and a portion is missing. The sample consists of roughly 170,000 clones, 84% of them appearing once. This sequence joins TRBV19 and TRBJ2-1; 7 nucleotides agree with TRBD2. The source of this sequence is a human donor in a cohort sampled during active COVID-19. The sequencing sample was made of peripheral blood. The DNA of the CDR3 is TGTGCCAGCGGGAGGCTAGGGCTATCCTACAATGAGCAGTTCTTC. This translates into CASGRLGLSYNEQFF.